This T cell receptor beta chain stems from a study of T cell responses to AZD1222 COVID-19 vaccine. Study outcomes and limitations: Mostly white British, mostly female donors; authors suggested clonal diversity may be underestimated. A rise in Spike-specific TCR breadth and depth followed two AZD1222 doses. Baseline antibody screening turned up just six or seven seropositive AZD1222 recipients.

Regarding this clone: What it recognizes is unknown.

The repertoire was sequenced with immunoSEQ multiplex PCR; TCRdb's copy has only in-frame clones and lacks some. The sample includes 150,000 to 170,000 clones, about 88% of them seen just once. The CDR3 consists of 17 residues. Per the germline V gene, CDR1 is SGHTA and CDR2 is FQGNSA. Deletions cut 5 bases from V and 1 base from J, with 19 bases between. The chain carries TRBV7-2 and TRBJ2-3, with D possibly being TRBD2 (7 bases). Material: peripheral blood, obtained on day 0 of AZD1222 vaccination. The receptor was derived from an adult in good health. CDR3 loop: CASSAYPRGGGTDTQYF. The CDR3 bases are TGTGCCAGCAGCGCCTACCCCCGCGGGGGCGGCACAGATACGCAGTATTTT.